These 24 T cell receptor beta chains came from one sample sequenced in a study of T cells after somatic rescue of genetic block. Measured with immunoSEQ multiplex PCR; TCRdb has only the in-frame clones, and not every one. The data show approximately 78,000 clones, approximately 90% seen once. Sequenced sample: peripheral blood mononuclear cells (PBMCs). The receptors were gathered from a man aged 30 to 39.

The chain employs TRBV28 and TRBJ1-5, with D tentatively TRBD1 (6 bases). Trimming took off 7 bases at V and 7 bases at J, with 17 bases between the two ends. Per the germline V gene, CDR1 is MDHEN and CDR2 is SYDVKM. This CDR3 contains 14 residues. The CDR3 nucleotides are TGTGCCAGCATTCCGGGGGCAGGTGGCCAGCCCCAGCATTTT. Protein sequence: CASIPGAGGQPQHF.

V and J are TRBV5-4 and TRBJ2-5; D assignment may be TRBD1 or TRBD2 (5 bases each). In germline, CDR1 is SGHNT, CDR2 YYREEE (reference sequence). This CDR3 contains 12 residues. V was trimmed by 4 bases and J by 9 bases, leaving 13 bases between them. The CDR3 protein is CASSGTLQAQYF. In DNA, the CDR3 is TGTGCCAGCAGCGGGACCCTTCAGGCCCAGTACTTC.

As DNA, the CDR3 is TGTGCCAGCAGCCAGGGAATTAACTATGGCTACACCTTC. It encodes CASSQGINYGYTF. The chain couples TRBV27 to TRBJ1-2; D may be TRBD1 (5 bases). V dropped 6 bases and J dropped 1 base, with 9 bases sitting between them. The CDR3 consists of 13 residues. Germline CDR1 and CDR2: MNHEY and SMNVEV (reference sequence).

The CDR3 protein is CASSKIQYTGELFF. CDR3 DNA: TGTGCCAGCAGTAAAATACAGTACACCGGGGAGCTGTTTTTT. This chain connects TRBV27 to TRBJ2-2; D unclear. Trimming took off 5 bases at V and 3 bases at J, with 10 bases between the two ends. Germline CDR1 and CDR2: MNHEY and SMNVEV (reference sequence). The CDR3 is made up of 14 amino acids.

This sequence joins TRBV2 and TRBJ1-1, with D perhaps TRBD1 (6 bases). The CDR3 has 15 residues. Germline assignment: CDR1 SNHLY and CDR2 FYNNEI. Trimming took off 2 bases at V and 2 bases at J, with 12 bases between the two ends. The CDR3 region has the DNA TGTGCCAGCAGTGAACAGGGGCACCCTAACACTGAAGCTTTCTTT. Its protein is CASSEQGHPNTEAFF.

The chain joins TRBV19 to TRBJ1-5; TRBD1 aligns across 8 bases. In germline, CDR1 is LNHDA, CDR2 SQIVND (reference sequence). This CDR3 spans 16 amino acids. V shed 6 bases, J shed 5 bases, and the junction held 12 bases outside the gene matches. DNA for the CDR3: TGTGCCAGTAGCATGAGGACAGGGCGCCTGGATCAGCCCCAGCATTTT. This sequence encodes CASSMRTGRLDQPQHF.

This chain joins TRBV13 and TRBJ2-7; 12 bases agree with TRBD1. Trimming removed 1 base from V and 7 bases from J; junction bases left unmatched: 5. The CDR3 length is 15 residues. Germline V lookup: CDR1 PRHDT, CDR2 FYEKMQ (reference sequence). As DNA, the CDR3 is TGTGCCAGCAGCTTAGAGGGACAGGGGGCTAGGGAGCAGTACTTC. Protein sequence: CASSLEGQGAREQYF.

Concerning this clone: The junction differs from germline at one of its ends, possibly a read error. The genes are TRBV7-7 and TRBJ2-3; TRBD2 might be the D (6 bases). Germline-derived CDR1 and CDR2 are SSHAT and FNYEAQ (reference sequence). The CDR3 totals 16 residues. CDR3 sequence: CASSLGLTLGTDTQYF. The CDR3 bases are TGTGCTAGCAGCCTGGGACTCACCCTAGGCACAGATACGCAGTATTTT.

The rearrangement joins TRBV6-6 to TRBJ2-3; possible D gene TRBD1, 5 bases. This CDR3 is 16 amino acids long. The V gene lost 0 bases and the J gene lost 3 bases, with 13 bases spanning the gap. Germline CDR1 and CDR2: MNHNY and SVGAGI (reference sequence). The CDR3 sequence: CASSYSGHSRTDTQYF. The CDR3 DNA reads TGTGCCAGCAGTTACTCTGGACATTCGAGGACAGATACGCAGTATTTT.

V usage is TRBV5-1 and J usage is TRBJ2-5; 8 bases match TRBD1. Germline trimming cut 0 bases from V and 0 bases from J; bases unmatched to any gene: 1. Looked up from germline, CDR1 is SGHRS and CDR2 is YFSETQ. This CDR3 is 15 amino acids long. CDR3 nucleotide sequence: TGCGCCAGCAGCTTGGACAGGGGGTACCAAGAGACCCAGTACTTC. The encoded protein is CASSLDRGYQETQYF. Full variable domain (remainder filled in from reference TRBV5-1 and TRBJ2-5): KAGVTQTPRYLIKTRGQQVTLSCSPISGHRSVSWYQQTPGQGLQFLFEYFSETQRNKGNFPGRFSGRQFSNSRSEMNVSTLELGDSALYLCASSLDRGYQETQYFGPGTRLLVL.

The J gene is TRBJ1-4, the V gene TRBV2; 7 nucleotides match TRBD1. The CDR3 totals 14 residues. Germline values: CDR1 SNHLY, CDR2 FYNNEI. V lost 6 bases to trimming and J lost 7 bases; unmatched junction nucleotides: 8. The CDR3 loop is CASSPGGGGEKLFF. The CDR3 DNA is TGTGCCAGCAGCCCAGGAGGGGGCGGTGAAAAACTGTTTTTT.

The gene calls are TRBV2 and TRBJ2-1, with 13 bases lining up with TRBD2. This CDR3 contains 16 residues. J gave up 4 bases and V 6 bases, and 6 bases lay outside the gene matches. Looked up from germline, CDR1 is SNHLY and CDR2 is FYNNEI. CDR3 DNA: TGTGCCAGCAGGGGTGGGACTAGCGGGATGTACAATGAGCAGTTCTTC. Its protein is CASRGGTSGMYNEQFF.

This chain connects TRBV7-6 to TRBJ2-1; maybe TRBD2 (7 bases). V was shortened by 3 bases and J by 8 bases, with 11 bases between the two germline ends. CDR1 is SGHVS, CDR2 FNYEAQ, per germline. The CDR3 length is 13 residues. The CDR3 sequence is CASSFGGGDEQFF. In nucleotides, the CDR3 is TGTGCCAGCAGCTTTGGGGGGGGCGATGAGCAGTTCTTC. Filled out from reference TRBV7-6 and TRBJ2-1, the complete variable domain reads GAGVSQSPRYKVTKRGQDVALRCDPISGHVSLYWYRQALGQGPEFLTYFNYEAQQDKSGLPNDRFSAERPEGSISTLTIQRTEQRDSAMYRCASSFGGGDEQFFGPGTRLTVL.

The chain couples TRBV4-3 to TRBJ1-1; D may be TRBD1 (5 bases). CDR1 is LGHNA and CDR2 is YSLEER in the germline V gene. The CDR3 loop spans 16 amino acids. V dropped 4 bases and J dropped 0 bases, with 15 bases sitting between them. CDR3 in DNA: TGCGCCAGCAGCCGCAACACCGGGACGGTGAACACTGAAGCTTTCTTT. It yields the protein CASSRNTGTVNTEAFF.

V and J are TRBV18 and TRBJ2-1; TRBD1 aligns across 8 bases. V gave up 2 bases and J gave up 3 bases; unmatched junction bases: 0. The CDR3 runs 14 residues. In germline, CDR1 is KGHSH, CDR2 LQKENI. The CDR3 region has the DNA TGTGCCAGCTCACCAGGGACAGGCTACAATGAGCAGTTCTTC. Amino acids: CASSPGTGYNEQFF.

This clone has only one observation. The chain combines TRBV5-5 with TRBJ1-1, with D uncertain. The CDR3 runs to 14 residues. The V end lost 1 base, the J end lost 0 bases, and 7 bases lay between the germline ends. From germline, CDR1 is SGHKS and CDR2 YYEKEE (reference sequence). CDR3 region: CASSLWQLNTEAFF. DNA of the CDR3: TGTGCCAGCAGCTTGTGGCAGCTGAACACTGAAGCTTTCTTT.

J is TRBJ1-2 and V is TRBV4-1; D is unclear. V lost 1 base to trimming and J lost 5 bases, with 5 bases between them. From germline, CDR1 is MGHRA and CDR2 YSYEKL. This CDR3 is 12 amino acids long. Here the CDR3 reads CASSQGAYGYTF. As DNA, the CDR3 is TGCGCCAGCAGCCAAGGTGCTTATGGCTACACCTTC.

This chain's CDR3 is CASKGPGKSANTGELFF. The CDR3 nucleotides are TGCGCCAGCAAGGGCCCAGGGAAGAGTGCGAACACCGGGGAGCTGTTTTTT. This sequence joins TRBV5-1 and TRBJ2-2; TRBD1 is a possible D gene (5 bases). The CDR3 is made up of 17 amino acids. Deletions cut 6 bases from V and 0 bases from J, with 18 bases between. The V gene's germline CDR1 is SGHRS and CDR2 YFSETQ. Based on the CDR3 plus reference TRBV5-1 and TRBJ2-2, the full variable domain is KAGVTQTPRYLIKTRGQQVTLSCSPISGHRSVSWYQQTPGQGLQFLFEYFSETQRNKGNFPGRFSGRQFSNSRSEMNVSTLELGDSALYLCASKGPGKSANTGELFFGEGSRLTVL.

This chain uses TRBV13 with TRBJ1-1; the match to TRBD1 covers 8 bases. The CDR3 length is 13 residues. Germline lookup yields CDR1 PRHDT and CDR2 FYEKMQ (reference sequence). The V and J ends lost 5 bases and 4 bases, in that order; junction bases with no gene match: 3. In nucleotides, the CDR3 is TGTGCCAGCAGCCCTACAGGGGGCACTGAAGCTTTCTTT. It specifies CASSPTGGTEAFF.

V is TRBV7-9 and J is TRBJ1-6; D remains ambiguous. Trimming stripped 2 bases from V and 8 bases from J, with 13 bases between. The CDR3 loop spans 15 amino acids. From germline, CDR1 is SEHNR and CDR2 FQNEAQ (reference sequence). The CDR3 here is CASSLTVAEDSPLHF. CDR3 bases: TGTGCCAGCAGCTTAACTGTCGCCGAAGATTCACCCCTCCACTTT.

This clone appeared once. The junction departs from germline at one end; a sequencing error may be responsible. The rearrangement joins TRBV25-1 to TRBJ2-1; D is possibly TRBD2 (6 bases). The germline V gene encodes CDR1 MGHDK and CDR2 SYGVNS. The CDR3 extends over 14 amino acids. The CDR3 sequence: CVSSLSVGGEEQFF. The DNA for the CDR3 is TGTGTCAGCAGCCTGTCGGTGGGAGGCGAAGAGCAGTTCTTC.

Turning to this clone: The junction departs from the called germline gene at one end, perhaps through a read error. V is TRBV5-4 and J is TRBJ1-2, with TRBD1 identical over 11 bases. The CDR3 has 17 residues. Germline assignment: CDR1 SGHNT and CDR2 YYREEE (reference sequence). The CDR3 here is CASGFVWGQGDNYGYTF. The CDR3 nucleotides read TGTGCCAGCGGCTTTGTATGGGGACAGGGGGATAACTATGGCTACACCTTC.

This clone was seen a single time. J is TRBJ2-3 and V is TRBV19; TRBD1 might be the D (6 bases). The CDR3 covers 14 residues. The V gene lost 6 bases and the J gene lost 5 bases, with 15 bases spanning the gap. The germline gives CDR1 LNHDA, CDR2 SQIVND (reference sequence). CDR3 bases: TGTGCCAGTAGCAAAGACTACAGGGTAGATACGCAGTATTTT. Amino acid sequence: CASSKDYRVDTQYF.

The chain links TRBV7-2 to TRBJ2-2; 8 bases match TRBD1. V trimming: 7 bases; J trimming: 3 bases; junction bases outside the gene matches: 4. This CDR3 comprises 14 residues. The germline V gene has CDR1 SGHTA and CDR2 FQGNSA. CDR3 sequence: CASKGTGDTGELFF. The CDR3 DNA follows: TGTGCCAGCAAAGGGACAGGCGACACCGGGGAGCTGTTTTTT.